The clone carrying this TCR beta chain was observed at least ten times. Its antigen is undetermined. The read ends 3 residues before the CDR3 terminus; that terminus is restored from the germline J gene. The data derive from a study of T cell clonality in common variable immunodeficiency. Study-wide points: Authors noted CVID clonality's cause needs subpopulation repertoire sequencing. CVID subjects showed higher TCRbeta clonality than healthy controls. Reportedly, TCR beta sequences from common variable immunodeficiency showed fewer deletions and N-nucleotide insertions.

Both groups were predominantly of Caucasian heritage. Germline CDR1 and CDR2: GTSNPN and SVGIG (reference sequence). The length of the CDR3 is 15 residues. The V end lost 0 bases, the J end lost 4 bases, and 15 bases lay between the germline ends. Clones were sequenced by immunoSEQ multiplex PCR, and TCRdb holds only the in-frame ones, with some missing. In total the sample includes 50,000 to 60,000 clones, none of them seen once. This rearrangement joins TRBV30 to TRBJ2-5, with a possible D match to TRBD2 (5 bases). The sequencing sample was made of peripheral blood mononuclear cells. The TCR sequence derives from a person between 18 and 69 years old in good health. CDR3 DNA, as far as it was read: TGTGCCTGGAGTGTAACCCCTAGCATGGGAGAGACC. It encodes CAWSVTPSMGET. The whole CDR3 reads CAWSVTPSMGETQYF.